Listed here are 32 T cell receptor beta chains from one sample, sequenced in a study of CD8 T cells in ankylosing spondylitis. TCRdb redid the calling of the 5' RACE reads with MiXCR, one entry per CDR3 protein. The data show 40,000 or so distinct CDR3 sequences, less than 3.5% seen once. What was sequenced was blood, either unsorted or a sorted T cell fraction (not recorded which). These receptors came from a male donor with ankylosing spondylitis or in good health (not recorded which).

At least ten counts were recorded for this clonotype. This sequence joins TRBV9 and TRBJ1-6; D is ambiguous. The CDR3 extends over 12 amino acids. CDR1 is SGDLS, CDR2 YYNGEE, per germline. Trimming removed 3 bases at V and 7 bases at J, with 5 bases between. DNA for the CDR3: TGTGCCAGCAGCGCGGGGAATTCACCCCTCCACTTT. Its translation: CASSAGNSPLHF. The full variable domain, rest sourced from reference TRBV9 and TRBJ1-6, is DSGVTQTPKHLITATGQRVTLRCSPRSGDLSVYWYQQSLDQGLQFLIQYYNGEERAKGNILERFSAQQFPDLHSELNLSSLELGDSALYFCASSAGNSPLHFGNGTRLTVT.

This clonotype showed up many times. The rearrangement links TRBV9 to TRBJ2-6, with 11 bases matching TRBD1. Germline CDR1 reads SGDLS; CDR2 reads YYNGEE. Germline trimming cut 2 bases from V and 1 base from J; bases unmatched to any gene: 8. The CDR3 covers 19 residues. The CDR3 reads CASSVYQGQGGSGANVLTF. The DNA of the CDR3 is TGTGCCAGCAGCGTCTACCAGGGACAGGGGGGGTCTGGGGCCAACGTCCTGACTTTC.

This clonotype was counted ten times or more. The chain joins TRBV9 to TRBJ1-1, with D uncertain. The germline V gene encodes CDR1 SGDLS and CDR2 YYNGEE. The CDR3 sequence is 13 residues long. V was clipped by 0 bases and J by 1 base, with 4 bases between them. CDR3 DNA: TGTGCCAGCAGCGTAGAACAGAACACTGAAGCTTTCTTT. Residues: CASSVEQNTEAFF. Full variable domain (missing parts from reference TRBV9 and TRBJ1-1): DSGVTQTPKHLITATGQRVTLRCSPRSGDLSVYWYQQSLDQGLQFLIQYYNGEERAKGNILERFSAQQFPDLHSELNLSSLELGDSALYFCASSVEQNTEAFFGQGTRLTVV.

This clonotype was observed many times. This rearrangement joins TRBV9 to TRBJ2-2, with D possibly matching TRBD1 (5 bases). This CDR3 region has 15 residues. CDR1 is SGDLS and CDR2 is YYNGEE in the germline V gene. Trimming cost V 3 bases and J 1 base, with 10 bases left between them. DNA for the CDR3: TGTGCCAGCAGCGCCCGAGGACAGAACACCGGGGAGCTGTTTTTT. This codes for CASSARGQNTGELFF.

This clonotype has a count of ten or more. CDR3 sequence (DNA): TGTGCCAGCAGTACTGTGTGGGACCGGACCGGGACCCAGTACTTC. Its translation is CASSTVWDRTGTQYF. The J gene is TRBJ2-5, the V gene TRBV9, with D perhaps being TRBD1 or TRBD2 (5 bases each). CDR3 length: 15 residues. Trimming removed 5 bases from V and 7 bases from J, with 21 bases in between. CDR1 is SGDLS, CDR2 YYNGEE, per germline. The full variable domain, with the rest looked up from reference TRBV9 and TRBJ2-5, is DSGVTQTPKHLITATGQRVTLRCSPRSGDLSVYWYQQSLDQGLQFLIQYYNGEERAKGNILERFSAQQFPDLHSELNLSSLELGDSALYFCASSTVWDRTGTQYFGPGTRLLVL.

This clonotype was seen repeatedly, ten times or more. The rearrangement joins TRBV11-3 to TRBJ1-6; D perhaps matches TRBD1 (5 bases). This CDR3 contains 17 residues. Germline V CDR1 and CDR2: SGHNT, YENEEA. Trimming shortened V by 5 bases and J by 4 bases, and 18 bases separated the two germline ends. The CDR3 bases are TGTGCCAGCAGCCCATCGGAGCGGCAGGGATATAATTCACCCCTCCACTTT. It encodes CASSPSERQGYNSPLHF.

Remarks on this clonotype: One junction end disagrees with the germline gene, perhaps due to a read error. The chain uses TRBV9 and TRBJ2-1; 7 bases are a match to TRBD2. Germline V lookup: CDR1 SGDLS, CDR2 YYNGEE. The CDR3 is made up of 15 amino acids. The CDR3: CASTGSGWSCNEQFF. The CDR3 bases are TGTGCCAGCACCGGTAGCGGGTGGTCCTGCAATGAGCAGTTCTTC. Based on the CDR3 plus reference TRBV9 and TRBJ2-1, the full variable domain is DSGVTQTPKHLITATGQRVTLRCSPRSGDLSVYWYQQSLDQGLQFLIQYYNGEERAKGNILERFSAQQFPDLHSELNLSSLELGDSALYFCASTGSGWSCNEQFFGPGTRLTVL.

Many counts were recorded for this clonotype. CDR3 bases: TGTGCCAGCAGCGAGGGACACCCTGGCATCGATACGCAGTATTTT. Residues: CASSEGHPGIDTQYF. The rearrangement links TRBV9 to TRBJ2-3, with a weak D call TRBD1 (6 bases). Looked up from germline, CDR1 is SGDLS and CDR2 is YYNGEE. The V and J ends lost 3 bases and 6 bases respectively, with 17 bases between them. The CDR3 is 15 amino acids.

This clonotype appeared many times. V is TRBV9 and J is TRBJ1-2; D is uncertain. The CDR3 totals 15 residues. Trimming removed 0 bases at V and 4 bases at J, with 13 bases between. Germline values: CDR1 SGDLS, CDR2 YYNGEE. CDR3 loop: CASSVELLSGYGYTF. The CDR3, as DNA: TGTGCCAGCAGCGTAGAATTGCTGTCGGGCTATGGCTACACCTTC.

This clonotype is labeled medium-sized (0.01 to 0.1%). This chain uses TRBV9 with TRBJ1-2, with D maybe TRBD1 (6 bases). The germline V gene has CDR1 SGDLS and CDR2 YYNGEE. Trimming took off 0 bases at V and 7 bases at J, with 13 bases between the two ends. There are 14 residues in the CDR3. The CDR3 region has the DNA TGTGCCAGCAGCGTAGCTAGACAGGCCACTGGCTACACCTTC. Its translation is CASSVARQATGYTF. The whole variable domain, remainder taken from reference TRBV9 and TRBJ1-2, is DSGVTQTPKHLITATGQRVTLRCSPRSGDLSVYWYQQSLDQGLQFLIQYYNGEERAKGNILERFSAQQFPDLHSELNLSSLELGDSALYFCASSVARQATGYTFGSGTRLTVV.

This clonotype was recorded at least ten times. CDR3 region: CASSVALRTDTQYF. CDR3 DNA: TGTGCCAGCAGCGTAGCTCTGCGCACAGATACGCAGTATTTT. This chain uses TRBV9 with TRBJ2-3; D not resolved. Germline V gene lookup returns CDR1 SGDLS and CDR2 YYNGEE. There are 14 residues in the CDR3. V was shortened by 0 bases and J by 1 base, with 6 bases between the two germline ends.

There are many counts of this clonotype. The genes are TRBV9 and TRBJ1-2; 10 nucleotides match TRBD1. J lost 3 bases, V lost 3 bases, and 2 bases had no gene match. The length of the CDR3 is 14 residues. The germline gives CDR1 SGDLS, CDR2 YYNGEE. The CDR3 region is CASSEGTGDYGYTF. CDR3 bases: TGTGCCAGCAGCGAGGGGACAGGGGACTATGGCTACACCTTC.

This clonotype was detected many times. DNA for the CDR3: TGTGCCAGCAGTGCACTAGCGGCACGCCGCACAGATACGCAGTATTTT. Protein product: CASSALAARRTDTQYF. The chain employs TRBV9 and TRBJ2-3; 8 bases match TRBD2. There are 16 residues in the CDR3. The ends lost 5 bases at V and 1 base at J; junction bases unmatched: 9. Germline lookup yields CDR1 SGDLS and CDR2 YYNGEE.

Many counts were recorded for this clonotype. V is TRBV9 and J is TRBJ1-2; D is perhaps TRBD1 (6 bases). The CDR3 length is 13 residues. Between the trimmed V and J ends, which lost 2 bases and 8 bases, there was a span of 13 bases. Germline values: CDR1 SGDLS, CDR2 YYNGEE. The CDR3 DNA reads TGTGCCAGCAGCGTCCCAGGGGTAAGCGGCTACACCTTC. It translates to CASSVPGVSGYTF.

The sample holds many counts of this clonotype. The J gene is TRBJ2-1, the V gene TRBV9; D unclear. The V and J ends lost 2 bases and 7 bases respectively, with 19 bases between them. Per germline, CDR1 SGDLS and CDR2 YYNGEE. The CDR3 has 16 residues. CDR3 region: CASSVVFNYPANEQFF. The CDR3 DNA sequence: TGTGCCAGCAGCGTTGTATTTAACTACCCGGCTAATGAGCAGTTCTTC.

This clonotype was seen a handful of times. In nucleotides, the CDR3 is TGTGCCAGCAGCCGGGACATCGAGACAGAGACCCAGTACTTC. Amino acids: CASSRDIETETQYF. The gene calls are TRBV9 and TRBJ2-5; possible D gene TRBD1, 6 bases. Trimming took off 4 bases at V and 4 bases at J, with 14 bases between the two ends. Germline V gives CDR1 SGDLS, CDR2 YYNGEE. The length of the CDR3 is 14 residues.

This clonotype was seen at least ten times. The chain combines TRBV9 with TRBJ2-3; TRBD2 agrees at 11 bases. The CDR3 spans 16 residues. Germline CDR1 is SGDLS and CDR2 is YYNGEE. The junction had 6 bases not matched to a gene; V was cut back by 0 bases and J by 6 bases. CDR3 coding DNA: TGTGCCAGCAGCGTAGTAGCGGGAGGGAAGGCCGATACGCAGTATTTT. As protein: CASSVVAGGKADTQYF.

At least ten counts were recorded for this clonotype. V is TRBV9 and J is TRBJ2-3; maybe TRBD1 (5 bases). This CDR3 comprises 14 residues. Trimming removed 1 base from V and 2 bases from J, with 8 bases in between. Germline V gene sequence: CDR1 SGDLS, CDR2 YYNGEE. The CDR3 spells CASSVRGNTDTQYF. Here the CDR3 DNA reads TGTGCCAGCAGCGTAAGGGGTAACACAGATACGCAGTATTTT. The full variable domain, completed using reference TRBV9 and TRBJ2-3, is DSGVTQTPKHLITATGQRVTLRCSPRSGDLSVYWYQQSLDQGLQFLIQYYNGEERAKGNILERFSAQQFPDLHSELNLSSLELGDSALYFCASSVRGNTDTQYFGPGTRLTVL.

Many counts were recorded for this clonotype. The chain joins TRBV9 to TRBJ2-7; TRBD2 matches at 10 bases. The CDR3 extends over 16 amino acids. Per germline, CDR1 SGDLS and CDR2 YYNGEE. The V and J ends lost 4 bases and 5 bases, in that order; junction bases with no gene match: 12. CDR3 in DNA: TGTGCCAGCAGCACCCAGGGACTAGCGAGGACGGACGAGCAGTACTTC. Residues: CASSTQGLARTDEQYF. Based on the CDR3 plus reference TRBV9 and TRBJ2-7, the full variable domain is DSGVTQTPKHLITATGQRVTLRCSPRSGDLSVYWYQQSLDQGLQFLIQYYNGEERAKGNILERFSAQQFPDLHSELNLSSLELGDSALYFCASSTQGLARTDEQYFGPGTRLTVT.

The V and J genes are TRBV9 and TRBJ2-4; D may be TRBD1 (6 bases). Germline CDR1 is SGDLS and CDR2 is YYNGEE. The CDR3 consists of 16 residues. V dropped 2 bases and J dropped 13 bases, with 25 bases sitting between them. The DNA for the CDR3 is TGTGCCAGCAGCGTGGGCCCCGCGAGGGGGAGCGCGCCGCAGTACTTC. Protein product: CASSVGPARGSAPQYF.

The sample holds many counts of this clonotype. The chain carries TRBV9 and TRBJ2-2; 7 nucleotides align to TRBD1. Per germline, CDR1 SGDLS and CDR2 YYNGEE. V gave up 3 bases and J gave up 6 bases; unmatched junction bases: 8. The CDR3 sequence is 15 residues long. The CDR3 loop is CASSGHPGGPGELFF. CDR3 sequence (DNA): TGTGCCAGCAGCGGACATCCAGGGGGTCCCGGGGAGCTGTTTTTT.

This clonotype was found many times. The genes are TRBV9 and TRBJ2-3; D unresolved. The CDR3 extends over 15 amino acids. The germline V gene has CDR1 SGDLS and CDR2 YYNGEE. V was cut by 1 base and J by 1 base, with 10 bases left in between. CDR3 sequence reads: CASSVMGMGTDTQYF. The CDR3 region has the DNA TGTGCCAGCAGCGTAATGGGGATGGGCACAGATACGCAGTATTTT.

CDR3: CASSATVSLTEAFF. The CDR3 nucleotides read TGTGCCAGCAGCGCAACAGTATCTCTCACTGAAGCTTTCTTT. The chain uses TRBV9 and TRBJ1-1; no definite D call. CDR1 is SGDLS and CDR2 is YYNGEE in the germline V gene. The CDR3 contains 14 residues. V was cut by 3 bases and J by 4 bases, with 13 bases left in between.

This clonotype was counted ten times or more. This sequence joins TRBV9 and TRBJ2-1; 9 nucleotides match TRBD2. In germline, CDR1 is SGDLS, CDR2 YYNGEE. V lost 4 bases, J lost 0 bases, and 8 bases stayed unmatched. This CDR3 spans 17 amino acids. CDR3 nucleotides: TGTGCCAGCAGCTTCGGACTAGCGCCCAGCTCCTACAATGAGCAGTTCTTC. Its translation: CASSFGLAPSSYNEQFF.

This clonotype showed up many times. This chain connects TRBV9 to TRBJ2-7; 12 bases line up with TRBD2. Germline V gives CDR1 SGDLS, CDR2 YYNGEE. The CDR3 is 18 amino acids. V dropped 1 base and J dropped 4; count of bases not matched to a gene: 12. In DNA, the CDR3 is TGTGCCAGCAGCGTAAGCGCCGGGACTAGCGGGTTCCCTTACGAGCAGTACTTC. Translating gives CASSVSAGTSGFPYEQYF.

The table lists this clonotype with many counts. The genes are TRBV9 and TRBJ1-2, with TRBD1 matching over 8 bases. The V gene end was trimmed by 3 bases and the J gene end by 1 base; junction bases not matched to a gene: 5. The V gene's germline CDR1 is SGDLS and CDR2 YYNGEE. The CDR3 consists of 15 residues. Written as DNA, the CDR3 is TGTGCCAGCAGCGGAGACAGGGGCAGTAACTATGGCTACACCTTC. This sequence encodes CASSGDRGSNYGYTF.

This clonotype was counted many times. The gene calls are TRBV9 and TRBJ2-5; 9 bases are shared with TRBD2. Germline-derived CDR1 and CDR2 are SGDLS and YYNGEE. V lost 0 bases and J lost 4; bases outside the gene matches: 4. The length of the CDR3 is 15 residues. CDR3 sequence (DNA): TGTGCCAGCAGCGTAGAGGCTAGCGGGACAGAGACCCAGTACTTC. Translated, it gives CASSVEASGTETQYF. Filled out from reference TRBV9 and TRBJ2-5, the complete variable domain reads DSGVTQTPKHLITATGQRVTLRCSPRSGDLSVYWYQQSLDQGLQFLIQYYNGEERAKGNILERFSAQQFPDLHSELNLSSLELGDSALYFCASSVEASGTETQYFGPGTRLLVL.

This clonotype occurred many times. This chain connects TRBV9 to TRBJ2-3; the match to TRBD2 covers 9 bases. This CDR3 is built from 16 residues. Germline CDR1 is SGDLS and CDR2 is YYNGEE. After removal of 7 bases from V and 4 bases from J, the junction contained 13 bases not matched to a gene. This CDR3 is CASGAPAGGLSDTQYF. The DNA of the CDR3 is TGTGCCAGCGGAGCCCCGGCGGGAGGGCTTTCAGATACGCAGTATTTT.

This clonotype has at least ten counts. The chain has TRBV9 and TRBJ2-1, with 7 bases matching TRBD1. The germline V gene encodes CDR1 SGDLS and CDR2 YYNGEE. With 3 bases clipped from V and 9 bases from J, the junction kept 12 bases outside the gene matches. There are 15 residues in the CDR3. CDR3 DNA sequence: TGTGCCAGCAGCGAACGGGACAGCAATGTGGGTGAGCAGTTCTTC. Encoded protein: CASSERDSNVGEQFF. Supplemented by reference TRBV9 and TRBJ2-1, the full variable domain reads DSGVTQTPKHLITATGQRVTLRCSPRSGDLSVYWYQQSLDQGLQFLIQYYNGEERAKGNILERFSAQQFPDLHSELNLSSLELGDSALYFCASSERDSNVGEQFFGPGTRLTVL.

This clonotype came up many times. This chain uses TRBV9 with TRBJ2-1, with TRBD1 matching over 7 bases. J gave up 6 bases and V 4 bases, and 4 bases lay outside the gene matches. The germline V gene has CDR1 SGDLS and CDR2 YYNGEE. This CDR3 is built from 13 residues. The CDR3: CASSLGQSNEQFF. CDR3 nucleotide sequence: TGTGCCAGCAGCTTGGGACAGAGCAATGAGCAGTTCTTC.

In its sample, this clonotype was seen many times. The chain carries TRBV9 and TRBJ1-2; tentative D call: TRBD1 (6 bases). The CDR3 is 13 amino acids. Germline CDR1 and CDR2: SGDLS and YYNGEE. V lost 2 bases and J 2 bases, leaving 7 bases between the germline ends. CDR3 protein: CASSVTGNYGYTF. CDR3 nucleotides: TGTGCCAGCAGCGTCACAGGGAACTATGGCTACACCTTC. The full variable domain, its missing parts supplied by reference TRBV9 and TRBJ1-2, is DSGVTQTPKHLITATGQRVTLRCSPRSGDLSVYWYQQSLDQGLQFLIQYYNGEERAKGNILERFSAQQFPDLHSELNLSSLELGDSALYFCASSVTGNYGYTFGSGTRLTVV.

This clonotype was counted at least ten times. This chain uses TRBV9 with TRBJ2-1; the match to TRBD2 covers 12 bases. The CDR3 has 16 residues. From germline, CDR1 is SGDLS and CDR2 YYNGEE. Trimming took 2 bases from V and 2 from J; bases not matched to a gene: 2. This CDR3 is CASSVRLAGAYNEQFF. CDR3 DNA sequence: TGTGCCAGCAGCGTGCGACTAGCGGGGGCCTACAATGAGCAGTTCTTC.